This entry lists 19 T cell receptor beta chains sequenced from one sample in a study of T cell responses to AZD1222 COVID-19 vaccine. The assay was immunoSEQ multiplex PCR, and TCRdb's table has in-frame clones only and misses some. Counted here are around 140,000 clones, about 91% occurring once; the ten biggest clones make up 9.3%. Sequenced material: peripheral blood, taken 28 days after the second AZD1222 dose. Every receptor here comes from an adult who received the AZD1222 COVID-19 vaccine.

The table lists this clone with a count of one. The rearrangement links TRBV5-1 to TRBJ2-5; TRBD2 agrees at 10 bases. Looked up from germline, CDR1 is SGHRS and CDR2 is YFSETQ. J lost 5 bases, V lost 0 bases, and 7 bases had no gene match. The CDR3 spans 16 residues. The CDR3 nucleotides are TGCGCCAGCAGCTTGGGGGCTAGCGGGAGTCGGGAGACCCAGTACTTC. It specifies CASSLGASGSRETQYF.

The V gene is TRBV7-2, the J gene TRBJ1-6, with D maybe TRBD1 (5 bases). There are 16 residues in the CDR3. Germline lookup yields CDR1 SGHTA and CDR2 FQGNSA. Between the trimmed V and J ends, which lost 5 bases and 4 bases, there was a span of 15 bases. CDR3 sequence: CASSNIPGGYNSPLHF. The CDR3 DNA sequence: TGTGCCAGCAGCAACATCCCGGGGGGTTATAATTCACCCCTCCACTTT.

The V gene is TRBV10-3, the J gene TRBJ1-4; no clear D. In germline, CDR1 is ENHRY, CDR2 SYGVKD. Trimming removed 0 bases at V and 8 bases at J, with 10 bases between. This CDR3 has 14 amino acids. The chain's CDR3 is CAISESTSGEKLFF. CDR3 bases: TGTGCCATCAGTGAGTCAACTAGCGGGGAAAAACTGTTTTTT.

This chain connects TRBV7-9 to TRBJ1-1; D is ambiguous. Germline assignment: CDR1 SEHNR and CDR2 FQNEAQ (reference sequence). V was clipped by 1 base and J by 0 bases, with 6 bases between them. The CDR3 is 14 residues long. The CDR3 nucleotides are TGTGCCAGCAGCTTAGAACAAATGAACACTGAAGCTTTCTTT. This gives the protein CASSLEQMNTEAFF. Using reference TRBV7-9 and TRBJ1-1 for the parts outside the CDR3, the full variable domain is DTGVSQNPRHKITKRGQNVTFRCDPISEHNRLYWYRQTLGQGPEFLTYFQNEAQLEKSRLLSDRFSAERPKGSFSTLEIQRTEQGDSAMYLCASSLEQMNTEAFFGQGTRLTVV.

V gene TRBV24-1 combines with J gene TRBJ2-5; TRBD1 matches at 10 bases. Germline-derived CDR1 and CDR2 are KGHDR and SFDVKD. J was trimmed by 5 bases and V by 2 bases; bases with no gene match: 7. This CDR3 comprises 16 residues. CDR3 region: CATSDSGTGDGETQYF. In nucleotides, the CDR3 is TGTGCCACCAGTGATTCCGGGACAGGGGATGGTGAGACCCAGTACTTC.

The J gene is TRBJ2-3, the V gene TRBV28; TRBD2 aligns across 7 bases. CDR1 and CDR2 (germline): MDHEN, SYDVKM. V lost 8 bases, J lost 2 bases, and 16 bases stayed unmatched. The CDR3 spans 17 residues. Here the CDR3 DNA reads TGTGCCAGCTCCTCTGGGGCCCCGCGGGGGATCACAGATACGCAGTATTTT. It is translated as CASSSGAPRGITDTQYF.

The V gene is TRBV5-1, the J gene TRBJ1-2; D is unclear. Trimming removed 4 bases at V and 0 bases at J, with 13 bases between. CDR3 length: 15 residues. Germline assignment: CDR1 SGHRS and CDR2 YFSETQ. CDR3 coding DNA: TGCGCCAGCAGCCCACAAGGGTCAGCTAACTATGGCTACACCTTC. Translating it yields CASSPQGSANYGYTF.

The chain has TRBV3-1 (or the pseudogene TRBV3-2) and TRBJ1-1, with D possibly matching TRBD1 (5 bases). The germline V and J ends were trimmed by 4 bases and 7 bases, with 16 bases remaining between them. The CDR3 totals 14 residues. Germline CDR1 LGHDT, CDR2 YNNKEL (reference sequence). This CDR3 is CASSPRGFNGEAFF. CDR3 bases: TGTGCCAGCAGCCCGCGGGGCTTTAACGGTGAAGCTTTCTTT.

The rearrangement joins TRBV14 to TRBJ2-5, with D possibly TRBD2 on 5 matching bases. The CDR3 is 13 residues long. Germline-derived CDR1 and CDR2 are SGHDN and FVKESK. V was cut by 8 bases and J by 5 bases, with 15 bases left in between. The CDR3, as DNA: TGTGCCAGCCAAACTAGTAGCGAGGAGACCCAGTACTTC. Protein sequence: CASQTSSEETQYF.

The chain carries TRBV10-3 and TRBJ2-2; D not resolved. The CDR3 covers 11 residues. Trimming left V 3 bases short and J 4 bases short, with 0 bases between. Germline V lookup: CDR1 ENHRY, CDR2 SYGVKD. The DNA for the CDR3 is TGTGCCATCAGTGACACCGGGGAGCTGTTTTTT. This sequence encodes CAISDTGELFF.

The V and J genes are TRBV9 and TRBJ2-1, with a weak D call TRBD2 (5 bases). V gave up 4 bases and J gave up 8 bases, with 13 bases separating them. The CDR3 spans 13 residues. CDR1 SGDLS and CDR2 YYNGEE come from the germline V gene. The CDR3 region has the DNA TGTGCCAGCAGCTGGGTAGGGAGCGATGAGCAGTTCTTC. It specifies CASSWVGSDEQFF.

The chain is built from TRBV7-9 and TRBJ2-3; 7 positions agree with TRBD2. Germline V gene lookup returns CDR1 SEHNR and CDR2 FQNEAQ (reference sequence). V lost 1 base to trimming and J lost 2 bases; unmatched junction nucleotides: 6. This CDR3 region has 16 residues. CDR3 nucleotides: TGTGCCAGCAGCTTAGGGTCTAGCGGACTCACAGATACGCAGTATTTT. Translated, it gives CASSLGSSGLTDTQYF.

This clone was seen only once. The chain recombines TRBV6-5 with TRBJ2-4, with D perhaps matching TRBD2 (7 bases). The germline V gene has CDR1 MNHEY and CDR2 SVGAGI. Trimming stripped 9 bases from V and 8 bases from J, with 14 bases between. This CDR3 has 12 amino acids. The DNA of the CDR3 is TGTGCCAGTCGGGACTACAGGGACATTCAGTACTTC. Its protein product is CASRDYRDIQYF.

The chain uses TRBV30 and TRBJ2-3; D gene ambiguous. This CDR3 has 13 amino acids. Trimming removed 1 base at V and 2 bases at J, with 7 bases between. The V gene's germline CDR1 is GTSNPN and CDR2 SVGIG (reference sequence). CDR3 sequence: CAWSGLYTDTQYF. CDR3 DNA: TGTGCCTGGAGTGGGCTTTACACAGATACGCAGTATTTT.

The rearrangement links TRBV4-3 to TRBJ2-3; either TRBD1 or TRBD2 may fit D (5 bases each). Germline V gene lookup returns CDR1 LGHNA and CDR2 YSLEER. The CDR3 length is 16 residues. The V gene lost 8 bases and the J gene lost 2 bases, with 20 bases spanning the gap. The CDR3: CASRPHSGRLTDTQYF. Written as DNA, the CDR3 is TGCGCCAGCCGCCCCCACTCGGGACGGCTCACAGATACGCAGTATTTT.

The chain couples TRBV29-1 to TRBJ2-2; D remains unclear. This CDR3 is 11 amino acids long. Germline CDR1 SQVTM, CDR2 ANQGSEA. Trimming took off 4 bases at V and 6 bases at J, with 6 bases between the two ends. The CDR3 sequence: CSVVSAGELFF. In nucleotides, the CDR3 is TGCAGCGTTGTGTCCGCCGGGGAGCTGTTTTTT.

The gene calls are TRBV7-2 and TRBJ1-5; D gene uncertain. There are 13 residues in the CDR3. V was cut by 4 bases and J by 2 bases, with 6 bases left in between. CDR1 and CDR2 from the germline V gene are SGHTA and FQGNSA. The DNA of the CDR3 is TGTGCCAGCAGCTCCTCGGGCAATCAGCCCCAGCATTTT. Amino acid sequence: CASSSSGNQPQHF.

The DNA of the CDR3 is TGTGCCAGCAGCCGTAGCAGGGACACTGAAGCTTTCTTT. It encodes CASSRSRDTEAFF. The gene calls are TRBV7-9 and TRBJ1-1; possibly TRBD1 for D (5 bases). This CDR3 region has 13 residues. Germline values: CDR1 SEHNR, CDR2 FQNEAQ (reference sequence). The V and J ends lost 5 bases and 3 bases respectively, with 10 bases between them.

The CDR3 is CASSPREGSYGYTF. In nucleotides, the CDR3 is TGTGCCAGTAGTCCCCGTGAAGGCTCCTATGGCTACACCTTC. V gene TRBV19 combines with J gene TRBJ1-2; D uncertain. With 5 bases removed from V and 4 bases from J, the gap between germline ends came to 14 bases. Germline lookup yields CDR1 LNHDA and CDR2 SQIVND (reference sequence). This CDR3 comprises 14 residues.